This T cell receptor (beta chain) was documented in a study of OX40 agonist ivuxolimab in advanced cancers. Using immunoSEQ multiplex PCR, the repertoire was profiled, and TCRdb retains in-frame clones only, with some absent. The profile shows around 69,000 clones, about 88% of them singletons. Trimming left V 1 base short and J 5 bases short, with 14 bases between. The CDR3 spans 15 residues. Germline V gene data show CDR1 as SGHAT and CDR2 as FQNNGV. V usage is TRBV11-2 and J usage is TRBJ2-5; the D is unclear. The starting material was CD4+ or CD8+ T cells sorted from blood, obtained in a trial of the OX40 agonist ivuxolimab. This receptor was obtained from an adult with an advanced solid tumor such as melanoma, head and neck, liver or kidney cancer. The DNA of the CDR3 is TGTGCCAGCAGCTTAGGAGGATTAGCCGGGGAGACCCAGTACTTC. The encoded protein is CASSLGGLAGETQYF.